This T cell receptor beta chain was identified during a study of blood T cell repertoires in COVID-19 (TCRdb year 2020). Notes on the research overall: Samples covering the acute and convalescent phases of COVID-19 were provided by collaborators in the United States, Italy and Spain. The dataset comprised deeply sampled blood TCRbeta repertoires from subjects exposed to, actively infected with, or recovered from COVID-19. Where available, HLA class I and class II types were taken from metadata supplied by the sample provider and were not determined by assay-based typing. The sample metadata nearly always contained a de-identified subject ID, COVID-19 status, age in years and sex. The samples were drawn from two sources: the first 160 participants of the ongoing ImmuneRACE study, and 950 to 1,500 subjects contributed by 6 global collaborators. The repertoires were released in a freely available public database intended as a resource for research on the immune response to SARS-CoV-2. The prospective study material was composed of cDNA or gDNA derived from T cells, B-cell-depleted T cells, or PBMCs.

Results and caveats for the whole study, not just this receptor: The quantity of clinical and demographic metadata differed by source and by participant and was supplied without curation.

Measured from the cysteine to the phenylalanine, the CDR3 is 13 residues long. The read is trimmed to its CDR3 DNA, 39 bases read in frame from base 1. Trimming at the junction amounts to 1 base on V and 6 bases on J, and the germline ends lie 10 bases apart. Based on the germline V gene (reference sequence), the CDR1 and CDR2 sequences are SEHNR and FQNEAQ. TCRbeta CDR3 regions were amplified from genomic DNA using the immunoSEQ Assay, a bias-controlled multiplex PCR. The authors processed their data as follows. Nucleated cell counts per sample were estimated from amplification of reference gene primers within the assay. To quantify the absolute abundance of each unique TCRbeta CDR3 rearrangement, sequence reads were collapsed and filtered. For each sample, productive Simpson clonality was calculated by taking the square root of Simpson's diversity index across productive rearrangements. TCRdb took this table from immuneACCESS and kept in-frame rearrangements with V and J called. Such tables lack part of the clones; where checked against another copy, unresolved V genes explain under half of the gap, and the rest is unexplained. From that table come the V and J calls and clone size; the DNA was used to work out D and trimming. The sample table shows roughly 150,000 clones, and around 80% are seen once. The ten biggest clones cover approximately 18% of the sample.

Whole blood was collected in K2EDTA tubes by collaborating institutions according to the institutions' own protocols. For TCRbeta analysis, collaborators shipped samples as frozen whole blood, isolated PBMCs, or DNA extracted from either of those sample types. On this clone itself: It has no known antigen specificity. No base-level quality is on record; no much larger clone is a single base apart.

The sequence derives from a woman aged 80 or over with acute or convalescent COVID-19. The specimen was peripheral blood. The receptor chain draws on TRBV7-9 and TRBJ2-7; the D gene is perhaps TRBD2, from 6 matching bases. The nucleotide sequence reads TGTGCCAGCAGCTTAGGGAGGGCTGGCGAGCAGTACTTC. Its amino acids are CASSLGRAGEQYF. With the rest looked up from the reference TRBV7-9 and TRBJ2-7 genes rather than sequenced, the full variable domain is DTGVSQNPRHKITKRGQNVTFRCDPISEHNRLYWYRQTLGQGPEFLTYFQNEAQLEKSRLLSDRFSAERPKGSFSTLEIQRTEQGDSAMYLCASSLGRAGEQYFGPGTRLTVT.